These 6 T cell receptor beta chains were all obtained from the same sample, sequenced in a study of T cells in Graves' hyperthyroidism and ophthalmopathy. Amplified TCR beta CDR3 regions derived from RNA transcripts. First-round RT-PCR of the TCR CDR3 relied on the HTBI primer set. TCRdb re-derived calls from the multiplex PCR reads in MiXCR, one entry per CDR3 protein. Among approximately 360,000 distinct CDR3 sequences listed, approximately 14% were seen once. Sequences were obtained from blood. These receptors were collected from a woman between 18 and 29 years old with Graves' hyperthyroidism that later progressed to Graves' ophthalmopathy.

V is TRBV20-1 and J is TRBJ1-2; 7 nucleotides line up with TRBD1. V lost 4 bases and J lost 2; bases outside the gene matches: 7. The CDR3 extends over 14 amino acids. Germline CDR1 DFQATT, CDR2 SNEGSKA (reference sequence). Here the CDR3 reads CSATYVDRNYGYTF. In nucleotides, the CDR3 is TGCAGTGCTACCTATGTGGACAGGAACTATGGCTACACCTTC.

This clonotype occurred many times. The chain is built from TRBV12-3 or TRBV12-4 and TRBJ1-5, with 9 bases lining up with TRBD1. This CDR3 is built from 15 residues. The V segment lost 2 bases and the J segment 6 bases; nucleotides outside the gene matches: 5. CDR3 loop: CASSLTGQGFQPQHF. In DNA, the CDR3 is TGTGCCAGCAGTTTAACGGGACAGGGATTTCAGCCCCAGCATTTT.

This clonotype was counted many times. The V and J genes are TRBV5-4 and TRBJ1-6; TRBD1 matches at 7 bases. The CDR3 length is 15 residues. CDR1 and CDR2 (germline): SGHNT, YYREEE (reference sequence). V was clipped by 0 bases and J by 4 bases; unmatched bases: 1. The CDR3 DNA reads as TGTGCCAGCAGCTTGGCACAGGGGTATAATTCACCCCTCCACTTT. Protein product: CASSLAQGYNSPLHF. Together with reference TRBV5-4 and TRBJ1-6, the CDR3 gives the full variable domain: ETGVTQSPTHLIKTRGQQVTLRCSSQSGHNTVSWYQQALGQGPQFIFQYYREEENGRGNFPPRFSGLQFPNYSSELNVNALELDDSALYLCASSLAQGYNSPLHFGNGTRLTVT.

This clonotype was counted ten times or more. The chain carries TRBV7-2 and TRBJ2-1, with D unresolved. This CDR3 spans 12 amino acids. CDR1 and CDR2 from the germline V gene are SGHTA and FQGNSA. V lost 1 base and J lost 8, with 6 bases in between. The DNA of the CDR3 is TGTGCCAGCAGCTTAGTTCGTTATGAGCAGTTCTTC. Its translation is CASSLVRYEQFF.

With respect to this clonotype: This may come from a read error, since a much larger clone is one base off. The chain has TRBV5-1 and TRBJ1-2, with D uncertain. This CDR3 contains 14 residues. CDR1 is SGHRS, CDR2 YFSETQ, per germline. This CDR3 reads CASSLGQDSYGFTF. CDR3 coding DNA: TGCGCCAGCAGCTTGGGGCAGGACTCCTATGGCTTCACCTTC.

At least ten counts were recorded for this clonotype. The gene calls are TRBV11-2 and TRBJ2-1; D possibly matches TRBD1 or TRBD2 (6 bases each). This CDR3 region has 15 residues. Germline CDR1 SGHAT, CDR2 FQNNGV. Trimming stripped 5 bases from V and 4 bases from J, with 15 bases between. The CDR3: CASSPMGGGYNEQFF. The CDR3 DNA follows: TGTGCCAGCAGCCCCATGGGGGGCGGGTACAATGAGCAGTTCTTC.